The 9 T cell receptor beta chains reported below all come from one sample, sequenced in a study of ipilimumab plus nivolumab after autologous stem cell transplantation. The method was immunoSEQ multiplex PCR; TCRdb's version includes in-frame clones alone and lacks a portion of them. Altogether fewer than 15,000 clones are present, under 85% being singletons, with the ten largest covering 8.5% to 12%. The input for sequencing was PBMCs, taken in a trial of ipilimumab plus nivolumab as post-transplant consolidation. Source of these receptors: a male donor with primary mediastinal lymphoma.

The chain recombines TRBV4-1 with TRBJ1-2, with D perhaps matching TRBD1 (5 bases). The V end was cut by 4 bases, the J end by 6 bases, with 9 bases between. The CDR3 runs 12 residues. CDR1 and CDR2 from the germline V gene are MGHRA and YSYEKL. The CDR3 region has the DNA TGCGCCAGCAGCCGCGGGACTGATGGCTACACCTTC. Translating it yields CASSRGTDGYTF.

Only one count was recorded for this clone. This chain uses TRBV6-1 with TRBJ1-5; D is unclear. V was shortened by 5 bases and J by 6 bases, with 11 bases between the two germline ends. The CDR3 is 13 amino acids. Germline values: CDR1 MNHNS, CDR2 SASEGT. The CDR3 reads CASSHEAGQPQHF. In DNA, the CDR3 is TGTGCCAGCAGTCACGAAGCCGGTCAGCCCCAGCATTTT.

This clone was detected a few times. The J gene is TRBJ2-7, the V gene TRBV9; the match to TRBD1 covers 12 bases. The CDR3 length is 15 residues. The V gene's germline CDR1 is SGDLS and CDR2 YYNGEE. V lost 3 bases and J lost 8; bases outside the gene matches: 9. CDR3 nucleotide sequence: TGTGCCAGCAGCGCAACCGGGACAGGGGGCGAGAAGCAGTACTTC. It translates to CASSATGTGGEKQYF.

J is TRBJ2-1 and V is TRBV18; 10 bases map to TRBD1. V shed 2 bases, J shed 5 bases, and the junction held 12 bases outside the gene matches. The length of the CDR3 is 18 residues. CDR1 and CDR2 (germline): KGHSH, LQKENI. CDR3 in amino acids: CASSPFQGQGLRDNEQFF. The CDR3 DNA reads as TGTGCCAGCTCACCATTCCAGGGACAGGGGTTAAGGGACAATGAGCAGTTCTTC.

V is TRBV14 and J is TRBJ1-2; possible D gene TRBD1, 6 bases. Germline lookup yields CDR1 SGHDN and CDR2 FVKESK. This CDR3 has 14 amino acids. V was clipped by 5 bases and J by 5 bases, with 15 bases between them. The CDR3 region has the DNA TGTGCCAGCAGCTCCCCGGGGGCCCCTTATGGCTACACCTTC. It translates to CASSSPGAPYGYTF.

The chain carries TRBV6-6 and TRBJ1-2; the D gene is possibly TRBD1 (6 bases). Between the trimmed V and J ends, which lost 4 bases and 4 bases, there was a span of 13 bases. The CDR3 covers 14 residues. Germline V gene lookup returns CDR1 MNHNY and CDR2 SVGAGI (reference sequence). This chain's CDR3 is CASSWGQGGYGYTF. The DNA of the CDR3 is TGTGCCAGCAGTTGGGGGCAGGGTGGCTATGGCTACACCTTC.

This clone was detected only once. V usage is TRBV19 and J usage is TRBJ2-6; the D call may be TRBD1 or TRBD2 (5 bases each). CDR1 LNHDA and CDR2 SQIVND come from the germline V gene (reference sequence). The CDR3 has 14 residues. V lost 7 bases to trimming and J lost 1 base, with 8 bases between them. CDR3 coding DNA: TGTGCCAGTACCGGGGCGTCTGGGGCCAACGTCCTGACTTTC. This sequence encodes CASTGASGANVLTF. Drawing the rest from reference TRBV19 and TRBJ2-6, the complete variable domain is DGGITQSPKYLFRKEGQNVTLSCEQNLNHDAMYWYRQDPGQGLRLIYYSQIVNDFQKGDIAEGYSVSREKKESFPLTVTSAQKNPTAFYLCASTGASGANVLTFGAGSRLTVL.

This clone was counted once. The CDR3 DNA sequence: TGTGCCAGCAGCTTAGGGCGCGGGGGGCAAGAGACCCAGTACTTC. This gives the protein CASSLGRGGQETQYF. The chain joins TRBV11-2 to TRBJ2-5; 8 bases are shared with TRBD2. Germline lookup yields CDR1 SGHAT and CDR2 FQNNGV. This CDR3 spans 15 amino acids. The trim removed 1 base at V and 2 bases at J, leaving 3 bases unmatched.

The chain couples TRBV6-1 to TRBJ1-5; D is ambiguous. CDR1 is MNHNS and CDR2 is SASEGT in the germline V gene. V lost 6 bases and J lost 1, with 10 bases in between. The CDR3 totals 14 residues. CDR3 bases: TGTGCCAGCAGACTCGGAGGGAGCAATCAGCCCCAGCATTTT. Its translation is CASRLGGSNQPQHF.